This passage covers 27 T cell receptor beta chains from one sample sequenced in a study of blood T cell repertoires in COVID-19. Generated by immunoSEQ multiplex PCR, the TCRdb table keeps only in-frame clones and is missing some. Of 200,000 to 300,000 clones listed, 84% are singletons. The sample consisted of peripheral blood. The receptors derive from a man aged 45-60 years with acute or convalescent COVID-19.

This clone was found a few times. This CDR3 is CAIGPSGAAYEQYF. CDR3 bases: TGTGCCATCGGGCCTAGCGGGGCGGCCTACGAGCAGTACTTC. V is TRBV10-3 and J is TRBJ2-7; the match to TRBD2 covers 9 bases. After removal of 8 bases from V and 2 bases from J, the junction contained 7 bases not matched to a gene. This CDR3 is 14 amino acids long. Germline lookup yields CDR1 ENHRY and CDR2 SYGVKD.

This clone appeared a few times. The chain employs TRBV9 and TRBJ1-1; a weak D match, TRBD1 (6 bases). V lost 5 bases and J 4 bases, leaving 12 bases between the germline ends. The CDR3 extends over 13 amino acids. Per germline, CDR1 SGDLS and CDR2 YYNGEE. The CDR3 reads CASRGGGGTEAFF. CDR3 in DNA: TGTGCCAGCAGGGGCGGGGGCGGCACTGAAGCTTTCTTT.

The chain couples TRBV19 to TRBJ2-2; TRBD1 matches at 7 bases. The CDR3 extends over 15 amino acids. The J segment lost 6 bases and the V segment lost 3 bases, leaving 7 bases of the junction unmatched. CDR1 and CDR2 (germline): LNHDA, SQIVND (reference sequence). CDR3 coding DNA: TGTGCCAGTAGTATTCTAACAGGGGTAGCCGGGGAGCTGTTTTTT. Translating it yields CASSILTGVAGELFF.

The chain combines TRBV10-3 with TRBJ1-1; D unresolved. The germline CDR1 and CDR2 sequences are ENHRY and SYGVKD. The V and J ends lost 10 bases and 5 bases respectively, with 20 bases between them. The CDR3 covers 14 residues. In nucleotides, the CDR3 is TGTGCCACCTCCACCATTCCCCGGTGGACTGAAGCTTTCTTT. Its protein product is CATSTIPRWTEAFF.

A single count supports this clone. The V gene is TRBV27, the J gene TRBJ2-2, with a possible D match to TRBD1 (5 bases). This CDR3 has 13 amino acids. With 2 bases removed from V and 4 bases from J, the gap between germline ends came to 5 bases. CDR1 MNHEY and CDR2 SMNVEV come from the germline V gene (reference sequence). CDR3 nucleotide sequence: TGTGCCAGCAGTTTAAGGGGCACCGGGGAGCTGTTTTTT. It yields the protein CASSLRGTGELFF.

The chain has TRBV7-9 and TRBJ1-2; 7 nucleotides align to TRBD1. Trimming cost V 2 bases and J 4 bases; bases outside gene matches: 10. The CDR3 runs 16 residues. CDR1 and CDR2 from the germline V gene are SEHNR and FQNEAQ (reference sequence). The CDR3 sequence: CASSLRGGGGSYGYTF. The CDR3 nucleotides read TGTGCCAGCAGCTTAAGAGGGGGCGGAGGATCCTATGGCTACACCTTC.

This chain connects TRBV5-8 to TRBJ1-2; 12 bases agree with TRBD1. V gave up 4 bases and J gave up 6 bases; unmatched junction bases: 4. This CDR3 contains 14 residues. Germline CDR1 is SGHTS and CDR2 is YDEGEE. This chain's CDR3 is CASSGTGGWNGYTF. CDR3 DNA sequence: TGTGCCAGCAGCGGGACAGGGGGCTGGAATGGCTACACCTTC.

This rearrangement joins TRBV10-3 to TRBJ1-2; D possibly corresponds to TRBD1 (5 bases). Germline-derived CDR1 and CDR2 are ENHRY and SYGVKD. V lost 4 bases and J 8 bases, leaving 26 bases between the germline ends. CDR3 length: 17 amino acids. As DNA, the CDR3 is TGTGCCATCAGTGCGCGAGGAGGGACGGGAACTATGGGCGGCTACACCTTC. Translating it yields CAISARGGTGTMGGYTF.

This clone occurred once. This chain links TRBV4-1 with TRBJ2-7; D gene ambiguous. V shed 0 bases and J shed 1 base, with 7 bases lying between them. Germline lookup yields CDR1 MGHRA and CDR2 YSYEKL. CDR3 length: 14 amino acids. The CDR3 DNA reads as TGCGCCAGCAGCCAAGATTACAGATCCTACGAGCAGTACTTC. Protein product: CASSQDYRSYEQYF.

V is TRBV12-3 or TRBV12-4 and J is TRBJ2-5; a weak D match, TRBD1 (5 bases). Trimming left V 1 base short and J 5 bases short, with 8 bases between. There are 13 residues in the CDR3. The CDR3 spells CASSLGGPETQYF. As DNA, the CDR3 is TGTGCCAGCAGTTTAGGGGGCCCGGAGACCCAGTACTTC.

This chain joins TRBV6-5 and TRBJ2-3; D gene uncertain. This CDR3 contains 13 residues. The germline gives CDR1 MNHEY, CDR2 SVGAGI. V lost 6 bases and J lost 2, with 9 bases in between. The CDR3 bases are TGTGCCAGCAGCCGCGTATACACAGATACGCAGTATTTT. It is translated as CASSRVYTDTQYF.

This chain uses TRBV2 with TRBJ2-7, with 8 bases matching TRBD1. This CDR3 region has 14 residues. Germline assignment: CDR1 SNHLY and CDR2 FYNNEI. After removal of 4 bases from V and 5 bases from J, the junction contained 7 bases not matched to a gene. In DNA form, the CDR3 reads TGTGCCAGCAGTGTGGACAGGGTGGGACACGAGCAGTACTTC. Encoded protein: CASSVDRVGHEQYF.

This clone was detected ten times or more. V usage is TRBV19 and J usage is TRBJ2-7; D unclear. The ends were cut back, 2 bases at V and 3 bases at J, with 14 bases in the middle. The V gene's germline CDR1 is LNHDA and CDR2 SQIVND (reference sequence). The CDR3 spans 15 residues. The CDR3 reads CASSITLQRVYEQYF. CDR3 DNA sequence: TGTGCCAGTAGTATAACCTTACAGAGAGTCTACGAGCAGTACTTC.

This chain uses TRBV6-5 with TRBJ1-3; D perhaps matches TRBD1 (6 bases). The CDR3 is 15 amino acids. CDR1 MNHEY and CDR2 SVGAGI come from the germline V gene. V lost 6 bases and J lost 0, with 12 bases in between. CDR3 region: CASRRTVSSGNTIYF. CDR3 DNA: TGTGCCAGCAGACGGACAGTCAGCTCTGGAAACACCATATATTTT.

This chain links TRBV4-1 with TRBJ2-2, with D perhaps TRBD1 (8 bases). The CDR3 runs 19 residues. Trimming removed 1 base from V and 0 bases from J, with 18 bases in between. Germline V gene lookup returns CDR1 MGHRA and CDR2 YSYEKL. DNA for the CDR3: TGCGCCAGCAGCCAAGCGGGGGGCAGGGGGCCCCCGAACACCGGGGAGCTGTTTTTT. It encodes CASSQAGGRGPPNTGELFF.

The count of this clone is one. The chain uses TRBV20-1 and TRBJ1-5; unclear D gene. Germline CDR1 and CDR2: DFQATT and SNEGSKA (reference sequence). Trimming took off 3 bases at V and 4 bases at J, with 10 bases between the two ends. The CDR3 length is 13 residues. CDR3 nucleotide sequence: TGCAGTGCTAGTCTGGGCCCTAATCAGCCCCAGCATTTT. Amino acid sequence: CSASLGPNQPQHF.

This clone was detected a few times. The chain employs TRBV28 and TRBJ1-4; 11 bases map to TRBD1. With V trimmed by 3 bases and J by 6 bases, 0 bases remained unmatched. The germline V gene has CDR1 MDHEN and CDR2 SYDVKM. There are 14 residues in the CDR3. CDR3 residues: CASSLGQGDEKLFF. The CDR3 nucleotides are TGTGCCAGCAGTTTGGGACAGGGGGATGAAAAACTGTTTTTT.

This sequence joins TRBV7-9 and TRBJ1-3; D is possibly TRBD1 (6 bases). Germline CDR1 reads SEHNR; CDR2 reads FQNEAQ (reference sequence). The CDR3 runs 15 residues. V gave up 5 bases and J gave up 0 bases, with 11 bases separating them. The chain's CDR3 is CASSPQGSSGNTIYF. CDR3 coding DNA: TGTGCCAGCAGCCCACAGGGAAGCTCTGGAAACACCATATATTTT.

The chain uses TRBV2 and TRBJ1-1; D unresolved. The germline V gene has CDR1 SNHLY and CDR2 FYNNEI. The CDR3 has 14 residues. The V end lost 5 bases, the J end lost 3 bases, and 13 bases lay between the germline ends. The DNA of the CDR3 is TGTGCCAGCAGTATCCGCGGGTGGGACACTGAAGCTTTCTTT. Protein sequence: CASSIRGWDTEAFF.

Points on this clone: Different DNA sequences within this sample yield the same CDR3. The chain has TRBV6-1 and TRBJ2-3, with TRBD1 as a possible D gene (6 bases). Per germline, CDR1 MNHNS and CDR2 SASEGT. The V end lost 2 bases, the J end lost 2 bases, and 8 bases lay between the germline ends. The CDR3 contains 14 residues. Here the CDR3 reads CASSEQGSTDTQYF. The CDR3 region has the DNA TGTGCCAGCAGTGAACAGGGGTCCACAGATACGCAGTATTTT.

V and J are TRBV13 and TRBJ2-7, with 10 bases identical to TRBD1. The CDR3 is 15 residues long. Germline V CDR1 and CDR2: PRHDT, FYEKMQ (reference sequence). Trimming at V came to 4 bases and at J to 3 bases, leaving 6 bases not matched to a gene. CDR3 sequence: CASSSRDRGFYEQYF. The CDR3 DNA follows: TGTGCCAGCAGCTCCCGGGACAGGGGTTTCTACGAGCAGTACTTC.

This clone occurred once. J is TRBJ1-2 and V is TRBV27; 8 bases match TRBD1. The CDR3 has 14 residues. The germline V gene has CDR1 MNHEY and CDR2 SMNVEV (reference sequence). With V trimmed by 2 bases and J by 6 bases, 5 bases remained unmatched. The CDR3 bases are TGTGCCAGCAGTTTAAGGGTGACAGGGGATGGCTACACCTTC. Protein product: CASSLRVTGDGYTF.

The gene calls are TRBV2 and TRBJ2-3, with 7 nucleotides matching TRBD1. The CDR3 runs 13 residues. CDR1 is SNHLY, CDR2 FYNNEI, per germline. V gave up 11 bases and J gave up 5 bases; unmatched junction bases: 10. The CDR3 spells CAGKQGWGDTQYF. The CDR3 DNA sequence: TGTGCCGGAAAACAGGGGTGGGGAGATACGCAGTATTTT.

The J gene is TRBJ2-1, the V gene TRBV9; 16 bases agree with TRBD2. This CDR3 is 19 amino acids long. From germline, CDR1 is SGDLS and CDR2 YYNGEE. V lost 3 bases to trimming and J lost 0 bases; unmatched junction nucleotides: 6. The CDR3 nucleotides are TGTGCCAGCAGCGCGAGGGGACTAGCGGGGGGGAGCTCCTACAATGAGCAGTTCTTC. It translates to CASSARGLAGGSSYNEQFF.

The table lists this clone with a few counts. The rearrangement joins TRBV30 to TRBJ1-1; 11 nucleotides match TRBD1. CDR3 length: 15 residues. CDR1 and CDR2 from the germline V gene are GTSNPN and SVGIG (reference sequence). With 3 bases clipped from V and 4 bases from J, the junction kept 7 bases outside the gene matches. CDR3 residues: CAWRAGQGATTEAFF. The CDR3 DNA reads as TGTGCCTGGAGGGCCGGACAGGGGGCTACCACTGAAGCTTTCTTT.

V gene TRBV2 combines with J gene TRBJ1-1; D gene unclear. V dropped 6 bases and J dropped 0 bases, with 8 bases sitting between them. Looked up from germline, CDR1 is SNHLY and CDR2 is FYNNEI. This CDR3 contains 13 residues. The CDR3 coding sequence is TGTGCCAGCAGCAGTTTGATGAACACTGAAGCTTTCTTT. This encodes CASSSLMNTEAFF.

CDR3 in DNA: TGTGCCAGCAGCTTAGGTAGTCGGAGCCAAGAGACCCAGTACTTC. It codes for CASSLGSRSQETQYF. The chain is built from TRBV7-6 and TRBJ2-5; the D is unclear. In germline, CDR1 is SGHVS, CDR2 FNYEAQ. This CDR3 comprises 15 residues. V lost 1 base to trimming and J lost 1 base, with 10 bases between them.